This T cell receptor (beta chain) was found in a study of shared clonotypes between healthy human individuals. Generated by immunoSEQ multiplex PCR, the TCRdb table keeps only in-frame clones and is missing some. The sample holds approximately 740,000 clones; approximately 74% are singletons and the top ten take 1.7%. About this clone itself: Its antigen is currently unknown.

The CDR3 totals 14 residues. V lost 5 bases and J 1 base, leaving 14 bases between the germline ends. Germline CDR1 reads SQVTM; CDR2 reads ANQGSEA. Study-level results: Lower generation probabilities were found for non-shared clonotypes than for those shared by all four donors.

The clonotype was recovered from a woman aged 30 to 39 in good health. Sequenced input: memory CD4+ T cells sorted from blood. Subset specified: CD45RA-negative fraction. This chain links TRBV29-1 with TRBJ1-2; D ambiguous. CDR3 coding DNA: TGCAGCGTTTCGGCAGGAGATTTTAACTATGGCTACACCTTC. Encoded protein: CSVSAGDFNYGYTF. Full variable domain (missing parts from reference TRBV29-1 and TRBJ1-2): SAVISQKPSRDICQRGTSLTIQCQVDSQVTMMFWYRQQPGQSLTLIATANQGSEATYESGFVIDKFPISRPNLTFSTLTVSNMSPEDSSIYLCSVSAGDFNYGYTFGSGTRLTVV.